This T cell receptor beta chain was recovered during a study of identical twins. Deletions cut 2 bases from V and 6 bases from J, with 11 bases between. Germline assignment: CDR1 KGHSH and CDR2 LQKENI. This CDR3 has 13 amino acids. With template switching, a universal primer site was added, and the cDNA carried unique molecular identifiers. TCRdb used MiXCR to reprocess the 5' RACE reads, holding one entry per CDR3 protein. The sample lists around 95,000 distinct CDR3 sequences; 5.9% were seen once. Broader study findings: The conclusions drew on cross-sectional statistical analysis instead of tracking the same donors. Twins shared beta out-of-frame sequences in excess, but this excess was weaker. Within cord blood, abundant beta clonotypes carried fewer insertions, but memory repertoires showed no such trend.

Of note for this clonotype: The antigen is not known.

Source material: memory T cells sorted from blood. The origin of this receptor is a woman in her forties or fifties in good health. This chain links TRBV18 with TRBJ2-7; weak D call: TRBD2 (6 bases). CDR3 sequence reads: CASSPVQRAEQYF. In nucleotides, the CDR3 is TGTGCCAGCTCACCAGTACAGCGGGCCGAGCAGTACTTC.